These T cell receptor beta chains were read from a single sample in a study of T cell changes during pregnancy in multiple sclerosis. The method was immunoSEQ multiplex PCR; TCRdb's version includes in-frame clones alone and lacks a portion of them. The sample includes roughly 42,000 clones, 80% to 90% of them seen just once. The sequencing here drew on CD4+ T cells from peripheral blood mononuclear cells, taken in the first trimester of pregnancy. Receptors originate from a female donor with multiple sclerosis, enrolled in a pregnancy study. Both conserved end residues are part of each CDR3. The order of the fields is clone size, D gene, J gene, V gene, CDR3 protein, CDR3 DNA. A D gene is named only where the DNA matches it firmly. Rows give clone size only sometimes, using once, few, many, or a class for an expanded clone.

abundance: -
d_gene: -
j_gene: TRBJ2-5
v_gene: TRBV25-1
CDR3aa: CASSEWDTLQEQYF
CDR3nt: TGTGCCAGCAGTGAATGGGACACGTTACAGGAGCAGTACTTC

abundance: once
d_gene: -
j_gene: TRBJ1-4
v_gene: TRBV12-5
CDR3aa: CASGLSGNEKLFF
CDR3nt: TGTGCTAGTGGTTTGAGCGGGAATGAAAAACTGTTTTTT

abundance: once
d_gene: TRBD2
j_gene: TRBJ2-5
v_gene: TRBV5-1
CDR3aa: CASSLVLAGGETQYF
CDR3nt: TGCGCCAGCAGCTTGGTCCTAGCGGGAGGCGAGACCCAGTACTTC

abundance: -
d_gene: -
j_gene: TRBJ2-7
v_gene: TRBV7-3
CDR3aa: CASSQAGPGGEQYF
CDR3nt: TGTGCCAGCAGCCAGGCGGGGCCCGGGGGCGAGCAGTACTTC

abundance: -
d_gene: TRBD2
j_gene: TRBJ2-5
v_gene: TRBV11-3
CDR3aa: CASSLDGTSGPQETQYF
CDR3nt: TGTGCCAGCAGCTTAGATGGGACTAGCGGGCCCCAAGAGACCCAGTACTTC

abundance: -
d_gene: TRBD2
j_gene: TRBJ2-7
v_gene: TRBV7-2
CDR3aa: CASSGGLDREQYF
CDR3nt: TGTGCCAGCAGCGGGGGACTAGATCGGGAGCAGTACTTC

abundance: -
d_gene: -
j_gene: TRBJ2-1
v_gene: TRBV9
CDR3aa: CASSVAGQRGYNEQFF
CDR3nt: TGTGCCAGCAGCGTAGCCGGACAAAGGGGCTACAATGAGCAGTTCTTC

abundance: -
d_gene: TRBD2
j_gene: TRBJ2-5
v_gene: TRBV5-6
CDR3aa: CASRPNGTSGRRETQYF
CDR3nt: TGTGCCAGCAGACCGAATGGGACTAGCGGGAGGCGGGAGACCCAGTACTTC

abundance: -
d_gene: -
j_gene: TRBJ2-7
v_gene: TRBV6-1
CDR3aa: CASSMGQEKYEQYF
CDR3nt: TGTGCCAGCAGTATGGGGCAGGAGAAATACGAGCAGTACTTC

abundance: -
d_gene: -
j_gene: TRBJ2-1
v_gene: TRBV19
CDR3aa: CASSIASDFYNEQFF
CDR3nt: TGTGCCAGTAGTATAGCCTCGGACTTTTACAATGAGCAGTTCTTC

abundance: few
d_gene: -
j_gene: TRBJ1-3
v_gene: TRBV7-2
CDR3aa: CASSLGPSGNTIYF
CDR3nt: TGTGCCAGCAGCTTAGGTCCTTCTGGAAACACCATATATTTT

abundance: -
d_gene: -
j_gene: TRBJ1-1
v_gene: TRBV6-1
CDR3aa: CASSEAGGWGLRTEAFF
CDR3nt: TGTGCCAGCAGTGAAGCTGGAGGGTGGGGTTTAAGGACTGAAGCTTTCTTT

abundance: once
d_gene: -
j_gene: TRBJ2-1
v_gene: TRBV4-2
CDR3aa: CASSHSGQYNEQFF
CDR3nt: TGTGCCAGCAGCCACAGCGGCCAATACAATGAGCAGTTCTTC

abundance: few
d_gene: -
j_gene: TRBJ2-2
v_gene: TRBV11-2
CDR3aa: CASSIGTHGTGELFF
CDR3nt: TGTGCCAGCAGCATCGGGACTCATGGGACCGGGGAGCTGTTTTTT

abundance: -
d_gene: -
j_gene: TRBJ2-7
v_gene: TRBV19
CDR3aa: CASSITGSYEQYF
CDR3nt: TGTGCCAGTAGTATTACCGGGAGCTACGAGCAGTACTTC

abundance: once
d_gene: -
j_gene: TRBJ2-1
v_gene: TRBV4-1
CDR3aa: CASSQPYNEQFF
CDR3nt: TGCGCCAGCAGCCAACCATACAATGAGCAGTTCTTC

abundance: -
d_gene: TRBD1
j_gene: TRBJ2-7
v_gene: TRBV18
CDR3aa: CASSPQDGTGPYEQYF
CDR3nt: TGTGCCAGCTCACCACAGGATGGGACAGGGCCCTACGAGCAGTACTTC

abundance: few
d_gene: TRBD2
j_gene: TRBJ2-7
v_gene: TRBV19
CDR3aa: CASSITGTSNEQYF
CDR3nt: TGTGCCAGTAGTATAACTGGGACTAGCAACGAGCAGTACTTC